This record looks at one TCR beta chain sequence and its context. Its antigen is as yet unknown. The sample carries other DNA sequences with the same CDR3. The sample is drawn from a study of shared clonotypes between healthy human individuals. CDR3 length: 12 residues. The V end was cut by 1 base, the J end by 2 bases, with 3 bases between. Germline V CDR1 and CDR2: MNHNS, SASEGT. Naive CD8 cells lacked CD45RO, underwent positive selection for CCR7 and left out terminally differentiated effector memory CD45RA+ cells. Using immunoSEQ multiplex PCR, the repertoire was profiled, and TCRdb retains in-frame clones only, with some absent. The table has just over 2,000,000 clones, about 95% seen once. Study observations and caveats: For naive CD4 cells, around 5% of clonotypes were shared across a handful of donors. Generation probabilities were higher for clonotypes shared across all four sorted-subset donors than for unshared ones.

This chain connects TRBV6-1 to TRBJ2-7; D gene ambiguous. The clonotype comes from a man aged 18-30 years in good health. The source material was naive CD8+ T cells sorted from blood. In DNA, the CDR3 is TGTGCCAGCAGTGAAGGGCCCTACGAGCAGTACTTC. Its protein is CASSEGPYEQYF.